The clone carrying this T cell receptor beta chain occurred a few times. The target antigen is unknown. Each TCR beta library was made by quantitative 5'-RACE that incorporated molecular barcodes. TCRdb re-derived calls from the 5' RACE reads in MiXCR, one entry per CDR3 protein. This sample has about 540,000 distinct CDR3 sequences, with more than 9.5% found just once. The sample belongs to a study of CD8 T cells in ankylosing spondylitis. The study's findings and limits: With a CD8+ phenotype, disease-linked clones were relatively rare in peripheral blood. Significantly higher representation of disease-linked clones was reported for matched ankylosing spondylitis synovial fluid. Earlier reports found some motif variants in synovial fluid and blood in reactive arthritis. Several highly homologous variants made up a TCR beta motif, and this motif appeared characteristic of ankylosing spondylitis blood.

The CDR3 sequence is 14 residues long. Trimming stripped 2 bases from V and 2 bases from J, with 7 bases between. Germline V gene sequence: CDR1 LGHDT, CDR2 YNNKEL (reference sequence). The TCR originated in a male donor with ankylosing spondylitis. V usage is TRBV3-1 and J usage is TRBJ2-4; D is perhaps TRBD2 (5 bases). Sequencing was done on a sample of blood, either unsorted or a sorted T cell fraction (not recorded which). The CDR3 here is CASSQRGTKNIQYF. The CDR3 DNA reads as TGTGCCAGCAGCCAACGGGGAACCAAAAACATTCAGTACTTC.